The entry below describes one TCR beta chain. Its antigen is not identified. TCRdb reprocessed the 5' RACE reads with MiXCR, giving one entry per CDR3 protein. The sample contains 400,000 to 450,000 distinct CDR3 sequences, approximately 18% of which appear only once. This entry is derived from a study of T cells after yellow fever vaccination. V was clipped by 1 base and J by 5 bases; unmatched bases: 3. The CDR3 is 13 amino acids. Germline V gene sequence: CDR1 DFQATT, CDR2 SNEGSKA (reference sequence). Points from the study as a whole: Peaking faster, on day 5 versus 15, the secondary response was nonetheless weaker. Any FACS-sorted repertoire could hold abundant clonotypes that contaminate it from the bulk population. At around 95% for CD4 and approximately 88% for CD8, most primary-vaccination clones showed up again after the booster.

This specimen consisted of PBMCs, obtained before the yellow fever booster vaccination. V and J are TRBV20-1 and TRBJ2-7, with 9 bases identical to TRBD1. The sequence derives from a man aged 18 to 29 who received the YFV17D yellow fever vaccine. CDR3 residues: CSARGDRVNEQYF. The CDR3 DNA is TGCAGTGCTAGAGGGGACAGGGTGAACGAGCAGTACTTC.